One and the same sample provided the 18 T cell receptor beta chains below, sequenced in a study of blood T cell repertoires in COVID-19 (TCRdb year 2020). The library was made by the immunoSEQ multiplex PCR assay. In its TCRdb copy, this immuneACCESS table keeps in-frame sequences only and misses some clones. Where compared with another copy, unresolved V genes explain less than half of these, and the others have no known cause. Counted in this sample were about 120,000 clones; 78% of them appeared once. The ten biggest clones cover about 2.1% of the sample. The specimen sequenced was peripheral blood. The receptors were gathered from a man in his 70s with acute or convalescent COVID-19.

V usage is TRBV5-6 and J usage is TRBJ1-2, with 7 bases that match TRBD1. Germline CDR1 is SGHDT and CDR2 is YYEEEE. V shed 1 base, J shed 5 bases, and the junction held 11 bases outside the gene matches. CDR3 length: 16 residues. The CDR3 sequence is CASSLRLDRMFYGYTF. The DNA of the CDR3 is TGTGCCAGCAGCTTGAGATTGGACAGGATGTTTTATGGCTACACCTTC.

This chain connects TRBV25-1 to TRBJ2-2; D perhaps matches TRBD1 (5 bases). This CDR3 has 13 amino acids. The germline V and J ends were trimmed by 1 base and 5 bases, with 5 bases remaining between them. CDR1 is MGHDK and CDR2 is SYGVNS in the germline V gene. The chain's CDR3 is CASSESGTGELFF. CDR3 nucleotide sequence: TGTGCCAGCAGTGAATCAGGGACCGGGGAGCTGTTTTTT.

The chain uses TRBV4-2 and TRBJ2-4, with TRBD1 matching 7 bases. The CDR3 sequence is 15 residues long. Germline-derived CDR1 and CDR2 are LGHNA and YNFKEQ. J gave up 5 bases and V 0 bases, and 4 bases lay outside the gene matches. Written as DNA, the CDR3 is TGTGCCAGCAGCCAAGATTCTGGGACAGAAAACATTCAGTACTTC. It encodes CASSQDSGTENIQYF.

The chain employs TRBV4-3 and TRBJ2-4, with D perhaps matching TRBD1 (5 bases). Trimming stripped 0 bases from V and 0 bases from J, with 9 bases between. Germline CDR1 LGHNA, CDR2 YSLEER. The CDR3 runs to 16 residues. CDR3 coding DNA: TGCGCCAGCAGCCAAGAAGCAGGGCTAGCCAAAAACATTCAGTACTTC. It yields the protein CASSQEAGLAKNIQYF.

This clone has a single count. The gene calls are TRBV11-2 and TRBJ1-2, with D tentatively TRBD1 (5 bases). Germline V gene sequence: CDR1 SGHAT, CDR2 FQNNGV. The CDR3 is made up of 14 amino acids. The V end was cut by 5 bases, the J end by 4 bases, with 14 bases between. This CDR3 reads CASSPRTRSYGYTF. The CDR3 nucleotides are TGTGCCAGCAGCCCCCGGACACGGAGCTATGGCTACACCTTC.

This clone has only a few counts. The chain recombines TRBV7-8 with TRBJ1-5, with 12 bases matching TRBD1. The germline V gene has CDR1 SGHVS and CDR2 FQNEAQ. J gave up 0 bases and V 5 bases, and 8 bases lay outside the gene matches. The CDR3 spans 18 residues. The CDR3 bases are TGTGCCAGCAGCACCGGGACAGGGGGCCATTTTAGCAATCAGCCCCAGCATTTT. Its protein is CASSTGTGGHFSNQPQHF.

The CDR3 sequence is CASSLDGNYGYTF. DNA of the CDR3: TGCGCCAGCAGCTTGGACGGGAACTATGGCTACACCTTC. The J gene is TRBJ1-2, the V gene TRBV5-1; D not certain. There are 13 residues in the CDR3. The germline CDR1 and CDR2 sequences are SGHRS and YFSETQ. Trimming pared 0 bases from V and 2 bases from J, leaving 5 bases between.

Only one count was recorded for this clone. The DNA of the CDR3 is TGCGCCAGCAGCCAAGGACAGGGGGTAGTAGTGGAGACCCAGTACTTC. It is translated as CASSQGQGVVVETQYF. This chain links TRBV4-1 with TRBJ2-5; 9 bases match TRBD1. Germline V gives CDR1 MGHRA, CDR2 YSYEKL. The trim removed 1 base at V and 5 bases at J, leaving 8 bases unmatched. The CDR3 is 16 residues long.

The rearrangement links TRBV5-1 to TRBJ2-3, with 7 bases fitting TRBD1. Trimming cost V 2 bases and J 4 bases; bases outside gene matches: 7. Germline loops: CDR1 SGHRS, CDR2 YFSETQ. CDR3 size: 15 residues. The CDR3 is CASSLNGQVADTQYF. The DNA of the CDR3 is TGCGCCAGCAGCTTAAATGGACAGGTAGCAGATACGCAGTATTTT.

V and J are TRBV5-4 and TRBJ1-2, with D possibly being TRBD1 (5 bases). CDR1 and CDR2 from the germline V gene are SGHNT and YYREEE (reference sequence). The CDR3 is 14 residues long. V was pared by 0 bases and J by 4 bases, with 10 bases between. CDR3: CASSLAGQVYGYTF. The DNA for the CDR3 is TGTGCCAGCAGCTTGGCAGGGCAAGTCTATGGCTACACCTTC.

The chain couples TRBV9 to TRBJ1-4; D not resolved. Germline V gene lookup returns CDR1 SGDLS and CDR2 YYNGEE. Trimming stripped 0 bases from V and 0 bases from J, with 6 bases between. This CDR3 region has 15 residues. The DNA of the CDR3 is TGTGCCAGCAGCGTAGACGGGACAACTAATGAAAAACTGTTTTTT. This translates into CASSVDGTTNEKLFF.

In DNA, the CDR3 is TGCGCCAGCAGCGACAGTTTCTCTGGAAACACCATATATTTT. It is translated as CASSDSFSGNTIYF. The chain joins TRBV5-1 to TRBJ1-3; D possibly corresponds to TRBD1 (5 bases). The CDR3 covers 14 residues. Germline V gene data show CDR1 as SGHRS and CDR2 as YFSETQ. V lost 4 bases to trimming and J lost 0 bases, with 8 bases between them.

J is TRBJ2-7 and V is TRBV7-2; the D is unclear. The V end lost 0 bases, the J end lost 3 bases, and 6 bases lay between the germline ends. This CDR3 is 13 amino acids long. The germline CDR1 and CDR2 sequences are SGHTA and FQGNSA. The DNA of the CDR3 is TGTGCCAGCAGCTTAGCAACCTACTACGAGCAGTACTTC. It translates to CASSLATYYEQYF.

The genes are TRBV5-6 and TRBJ1-2; D uncertain. CDR3 length equals 16 residues. Germline V gene data show CDR1 as SGHDT and CDR2 as YYEEEE. V gave up 4 bases and J gave up 8 bases, with 24 bases separating them. CDR3 bases: TGTGCCAGCAGCCTGGTTTTTCTTGCTGCAAGTAGCGGCTACACCTTC. Its protein product is CASSLVFLAASSGYTF.

This chain connects TRBV15 to TRBJ1-1, with 9 nucleotides matching TRBD1. The V segment lost 7 bases and the J segment 5 bases; nucleotides outside the gene matches: 17. Germline-derived CDR1 and CDR2 are LNHNV and YYDKDF (reference sequence). The CDR3 runs to 17 residues. The CDR3 sequence is CATNKQDRGLARTEAFF. CDR3 nucleotides: TGTGCCACCAACAAACAGGACAGGGGCCTTGCGAGGACTGAAGCTTTCTTT.

V usage is TRBV5-1 and J usage is TRBJ2-5; D is possibly TRBD2 (5 bases). Germline assignment: CDR1 SGHRS and CDR2 YFSETQ. V lost 4 bases and J lost 2, with 9 bases in between. The CDR3 runs to 13 residues. The CDR3 loop reads CASSRGRQETQYF. CDR3 sequence (DNA): TGCGCCAGCAGCCGGGGAAGACAAGAGACCCAGTACTTC.

The chain uses TRBV25-1 and TRBJ1-4; D ambiguous. The CDR3 is made up of 14 amino acids. V was pared by 6 bases and J by 0 bases, with 8 bases between. The V gene's germline CDR1 is MGHDK and CDR2 SYGVNS. In DNA form, the CDR3 reads TGTGCCAGCAGCCTGTTTGCAACTAATGAAAAACTGTTTTTT. It specifies CASSLFATNEKLFF.

V usage is TRBV7-8 and J usage is TRBJ2-3, with 9 bases aligning to TRBD2. The germline V gene has CDR1 SGHVS and CDR2 FQNEAQ. The CDR3 totals 16 residues. After removal of 5 bases from V and 1 base from J, the junction contained 7 bases not matched to a gene. CDR3 sequence reads: CASSQQRGAGTDTQYF. The CDR3 DNA reads TGTGCCAGCAGCCAGCAGCGGGGGGCCGGCACAGATACGCAGTATTTT.